The sequence of this T cell receptor (beta chain) was determined in a study of cytomegalovirus exposure and HLA in healthy donors. General study results and limits: Further analysis was carried out later, and it showed several of the most significant clusters appearing linked to common viral pathogens. Some segments of the V type, notably TRBV6-2 and TRBV6-3, were excluded as indistinguishable. A further, later analysis showed that HLA-associated TCR beta chains (compared with equally common others) were more clonally expanded. A later analysis linked a missense DCLRE1C variant to TCR beta V- and J-gene trimming.

CDR3 length: 16 amino acids. Germline lookup yields CDR1 SGHRS and CDR2 YFSETQ. The V end was cut by 4 bases, the J end by 5 bases, with 21 bases between. 60 Vbeta and 13 Jbeta primers were used in PCR. Some clones are missing from TCRdb's copy, which holds only in-frame ones; the method was immunoSEQ multiplex PCR. Of 150,000 to 180,000 clones in the sample, approximately 72% are singletons; the top ten hold 2.8%. Notes on this clone: Its antigen is still unknown.

The sample consisted of PBMCs. The chain combines TRBV5-1 with TRBJ1-1, with D perhaps TRBD1 (5 bases). This clonotype was sampled from a man in his late teens or twenties in good health and CMV-seronegative. The CDR3 loop reads CASSPGGVLLKTEAFF. DNA of the CDR3: TGCGCCAGCAGCCCCGGGGGGGTCCTTCTAAAAACTGAAGCTTTCTTT. Full variable domain (rest looked up from reference TRBV5-1 and TRBJ1-1): KAGVTQTPRYLIKTRGQQVTLSCSPISGHRSVSWYQQTPGQGLQFLFEYFSETQRNKGNFPGRFSGRQFSNSRSEMNVSTLELGDSALYLCASSPGGVLLKTEAFFGQGTRLTVV.